This paragraph reports one T cell receptor (beta chain). The length of the CDR3 is 13 residues. CDR1 is SGDLS, CDR2 YYNGEE, per germline. Trimming shortened V by 4 bases and J by 7 bases, and 12 bases separated the two germline ends. Profiled with immunoSEQ multiplex PCR; TCRdb holds only in-frame clones, not every one. The sample lists about 190,000 clones; roughly 80% were seen once. This entry comes from a study of blood T cell repertoires in COVID-19. The sample comprised peripheral blood. This receptor was obtained from a woman in her 30s with acute or convalescent COVID-19. The V gene is TRBV9, the J gene TRBJ2-1; D may be TRBD1 (5 bases). The CDR3 protein is CASSPHTGNEQFF. In nucleotides, the CDR3 is TGTGCCAGCAGCCCTCACACAGGTAATGAGCAGTTCTTC.